These 3 T cell receptor beta chains came from one sample sequenced in a study of cytomegalovirus exposure and HLA in healthy donors. PCR was performed using 60 Vbeta and 13 Jbeta primers. Profiling relied on immunoSEQ multiplex PCR, and the TCRdb table lists in-frame clones only, not all of them. Of some 200,000 clones listed, 76% are singletons. The sample comprised PBMCs. The receptors originated from a man in his late teens or twenties in good health and CMV-seronegative.

The chain is built from TRBV10-2 and TRBJ2-7; TRBD1 is a possible D gene (5 bases). The CDR3 is 15 amino acids. Germline V lookup: CDR1 WSHSY, CDR2 SAAADI. V shed 2 bases and J shed 1 base, with 12 bases lying between them. Here the CDR3 reads CASSEALQGSYEQYF. The CDR3 bases are TGCGCCAGCAGTGAGGCCCTTCAGGGATCCTACGAGCAGTACTTC.

The chain recombines TRBV9 with TRBJ2-1, with 10 bases fitting TRBD1. The CDR3 loop spans 17 amino acids. The junction had 11 bases not matched to a gene; V was cut back by 4 bases and J by 4 bases. Germline V gene sequence: CDR1 SGDLS, CDR2 YYNGEE. The CDR3 loop reads CASSTMEGGQGYNEQFF. The CDR3 DNA sequence: TGTGCCAGCAGCACAATGGAGGGGGGACAGGGGTACAATGAGCAGTTCTTC.

The chain uses TRBV6-5 and TRBJ2-7; the D is unclear. The germline V gene has CDR1 MNHEY and CDR2 SVGAGI. V lost 8 bases to trimming and J lost 0 bases, with 17 bases between them. This CDR3 has 15 residues. The DNA for the CDR3 is TGTGCCAGCGCCAATCAGGATTCAAGCTCCTACGAGCAGTACTTC. It encodes CASANQDSSSYEQYF.